These 6 T cell receptor beta chains were all obtained from the same sample, sequenced in a study of regulatory T cells in long-lasting Graves disease. Libraries of TCR beta came from iRepertoire HTBI primers plus Arm-PCR of CDR3 regions. TCRdb analysed the multiplex PCR reads with MiXCR anew, one entry per CDR3 protein. The table has fewer than 400,000 distinct CDR3 sequences, around 20% seen once. Time point here: persistent/refractory GD, antithyroid drugs over 5 years with positive TRAb. PBMCs were the source of the RNA used for TCR sequencing. The sequences come from peripheral blood mononuclear cells (PBMCs), collected when the disease was refractory, from a patient treated with antithyroid drugs. These receptors came from a female donor with Graves disease.

This clonotype has just a few counts. This sequence joins TRBV12-5 and TRBJ2-7, with TRBD2 identical over 10 bases. Germline V lookup: CDR1 LGHNT, CDR2 FRNRAP. V lost 3 bases and J lost 7; bases outside the gene matches: 3. CDR3 size: 13 residues. The CDR3 sequence is CASGLLAGREQYF. CDR3 bases: TGTGCTAGTGGTTTACTAGCGGGAAGGGAGCAGTACTTC.

V gene TRBV18 combines with J gene TRBJ2-7, with 7 nucleotides matching TRBD1. CDR1 and CDR2 from the germline V gene are KGHSH and LQKENI. Trimming at V came to 3 bases and at J to 6 bases, leaving 8 bases not matched to a gene. The CDR3 extends over 14 amino acids. The CDR3 here is CASSPGTVIGEQYF. In DNA form, the CDR3 reads TGTGCCAGCTCACCCGGGACAGTTATCGGCGAGCAGTACTTC.

In its sample, this clonotype was seen many times. Here the CDR3 reads CASTDSGQTYEQYF. For the CDR3, the DNA is TGTGCCAGCACCGATAGCGGGCAGACCTACGAGCAGTACTTC. The chain links TRBV2 to TRBJ2-7; 7 bases match TRBD2. The CDR3 consists of 14 residues. The ends lost 7 bases at V and 2 bases at J; junction bases unmatched: 8. The germline V gene encodes CDR1 SNHLY and CDR2 FYNNEI.

This clonotype was seen at least ten times. V and J are TRBV28 and TRBJ2-7, with D possibly called TRBD1 or TRBD2 (5 bases each). There are 14 residues in the CDR3. Trimming pared 8 bases from V and 4 bases from J, leaving 18 bases between. From germline, CDR1 is MDHEN and CDR2 SYDVKM. In DNA form, the CDR3 reads TGTGCCAGCTGCCCGAGGAGGACATTTTACGAGCAGTACTTC. Amino acids: CASCPRRTFYEQYF.

This clonotype was detected many times. This rearrangement joins TRBV6-1 to TRBJ1-1; D call uncertain. The CDR3 is 13 residues long. The V end lost 4 bases, the J end lost 1 base, and 7 bases lay between the germline ends. Germline values: CDR1 MNHNS, CDR2 SASEGT. This CDR3 reads CASSARENTEAFF. CDR3 in DNA: TGTGCCAGCAGTGCGAGAGAGAACACTGAAGCTTTCTTT.

V and J are TRBV19 and TRBJ1-1, with D hard to call. Trimming removed 3 bases from V and 5 bases from J, with 13 bases in between. The CDR3 contains 14 residues. CDR1 is LNHDA and CDR2 is SQIVND in the germline V gene (reference sequence). This CDR3 is CASSIMGRRTEAFF. Here the CDR3 DNA reads TGTGCCAGTAGTATCATGGGCAGGAGGACTGAAGCTTTCTTT.